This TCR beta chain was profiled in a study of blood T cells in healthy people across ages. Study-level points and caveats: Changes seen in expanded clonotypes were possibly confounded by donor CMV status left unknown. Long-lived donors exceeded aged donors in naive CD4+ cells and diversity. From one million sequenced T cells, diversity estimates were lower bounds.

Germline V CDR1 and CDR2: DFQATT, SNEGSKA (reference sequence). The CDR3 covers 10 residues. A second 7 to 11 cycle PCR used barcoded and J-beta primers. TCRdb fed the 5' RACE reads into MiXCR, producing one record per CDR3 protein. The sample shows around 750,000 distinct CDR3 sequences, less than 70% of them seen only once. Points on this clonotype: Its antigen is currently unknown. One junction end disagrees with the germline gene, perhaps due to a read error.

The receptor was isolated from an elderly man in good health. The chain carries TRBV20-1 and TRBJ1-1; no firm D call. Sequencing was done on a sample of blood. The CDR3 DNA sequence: TGCAGTGCCTTGAAGACTGAAGCTTTCTTT. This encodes CSALKTEAFF.